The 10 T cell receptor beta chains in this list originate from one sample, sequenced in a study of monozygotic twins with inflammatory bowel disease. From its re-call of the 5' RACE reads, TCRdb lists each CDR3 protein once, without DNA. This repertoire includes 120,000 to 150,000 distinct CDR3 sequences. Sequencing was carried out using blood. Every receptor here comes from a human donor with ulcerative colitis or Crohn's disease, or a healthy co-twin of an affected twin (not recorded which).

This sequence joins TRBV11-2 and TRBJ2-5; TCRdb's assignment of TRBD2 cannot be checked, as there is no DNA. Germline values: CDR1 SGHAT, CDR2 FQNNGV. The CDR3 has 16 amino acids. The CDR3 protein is CASSRNGGLSQETQYF. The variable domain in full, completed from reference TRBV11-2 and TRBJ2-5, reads EAGVAQSPRYKIIEKRQSVAFWCNPISGHATLYWYQQILGQGPKLLIQFQNNGVVDDSQLPKDRFSAERLKGVDSTLKIQPAKLEDSAVYLCASSRNGGLSQETQYFGPGTRLLVL.

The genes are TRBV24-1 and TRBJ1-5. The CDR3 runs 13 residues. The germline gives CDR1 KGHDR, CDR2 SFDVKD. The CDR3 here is CATSDREGQPQHF.

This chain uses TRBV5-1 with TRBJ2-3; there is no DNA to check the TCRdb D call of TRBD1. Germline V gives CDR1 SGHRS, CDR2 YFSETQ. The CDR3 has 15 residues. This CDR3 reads CASSPQGEDTDTQYF.

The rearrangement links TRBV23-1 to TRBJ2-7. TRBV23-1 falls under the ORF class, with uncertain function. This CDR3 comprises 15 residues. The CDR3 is CASSLLGDPNYEQYF.

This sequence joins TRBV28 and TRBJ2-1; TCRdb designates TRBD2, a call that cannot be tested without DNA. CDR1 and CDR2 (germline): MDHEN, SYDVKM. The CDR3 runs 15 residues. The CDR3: CASSFPGTSGNEQFF.

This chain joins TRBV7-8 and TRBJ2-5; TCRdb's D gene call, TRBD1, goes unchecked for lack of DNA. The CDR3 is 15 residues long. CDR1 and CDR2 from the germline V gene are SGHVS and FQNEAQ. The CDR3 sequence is CASSLLTGLGETQYF.

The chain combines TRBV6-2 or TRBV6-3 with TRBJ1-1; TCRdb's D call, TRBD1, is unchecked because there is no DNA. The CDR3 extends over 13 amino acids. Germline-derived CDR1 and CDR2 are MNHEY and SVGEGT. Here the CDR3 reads CASSYSGQTEAFF.

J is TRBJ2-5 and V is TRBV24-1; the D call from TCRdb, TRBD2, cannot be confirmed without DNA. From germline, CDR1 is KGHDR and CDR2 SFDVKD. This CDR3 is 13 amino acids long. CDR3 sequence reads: CATEPGTKGTQYF.

The CDR3 spells CASSYRDSYTEAFF. V usage is TRBV12-3 or TRBV12-4 and J usage is TRBJ1-1; TCRdb's D call, TRBD1, is unchecked because there is no DNA. The CDR3 is 14 amino acids.

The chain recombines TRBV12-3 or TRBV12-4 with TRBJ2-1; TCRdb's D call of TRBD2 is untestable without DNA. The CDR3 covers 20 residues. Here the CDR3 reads CASSFFLETSELNTYNEQFF.